Following are 10 T cell receptor beta chains from one sample sequenced in a study of T cell responses to AZD1222 COVID-19 vaccine. The data were produced by immunoSEQ multiplex PCR, yet TCRdb's version contains in-frame clones alone and is incomplete. The repertoire has around 120,000 clones, about 90% of them found once; the top ten carry 2.5%. This specimen consisted of peripheral blood, obtained 28 days after the second AZD1222 dose. The receptors originated from an adult who received the AZD1222 COVID-19 vaccine.

The chain is built from TRBV15 and TRBJ2-2; a weak D match, TRBD2 (5 bases). The germline V gene encodes CDR1 LNHNV and CDR2 YYDKDF (reference sequence). CDR3 length equals 16 residues. V was shortened by 1 base and J by 5 bases, with 14 bases between the two germline ends. CDR3 in amino acids: CATSRVIGLDTGELFF. The CDR3 bases are TGTGCCACCAGCAGAGTTATAGGACTCGATACCGGGGAGCTGTTTTTT.

V gene TRBV3-1 (or the pseudogene TRBV3-2) combines with J gene TRBJ2-1; D gene unclear. Trimming left V 0 bases short and J 3 bases short, with 6 bases between. The CDR3 loop spans 14 amino acids. Germline V gene sequence: CDR1 LGHDT, CDR2 YNNKEL (reference sequence). The CDR3 DNA reads as TGTGCCAGCAGCCAAGATCCGAGCTACAATGAGCAGTTCTTC. This gives the protein CASSQDPSYNEQFF.

V is TRBV6-5 and J is TRBJ2-1; 8 positions agree with TRBD2. Unmatched junction bases numbered 5, after V lost 6 bases and J lost 7 bases. CDR3 length equals 13 residues. The germline V gene encodes CDR1 MNHEY and CDR2 SVGAGI. The CDR3 DNA reads as TGTGCCAGCAGGGGACTAGGTACAAATGAGCAGTTCTTC. Residues: CASRGLGTNEQFF.

Only a few counts were recorded for this clone. The V and J genes are TRBV6-5 and TRBJ2-5, with 8 nucleotides matching TRBD1. The CDR3 spans 15 residues. Germline V lookup: CDR1 MNHEY, CDR2 SVGAGI. J lost 3 bases, V lost 5 bases, and 8 bases had no gene match. The CDR3 region has the DNA TGTGCCAGCAGTACGACAGGGGTACCGAAAGAGACCCAGTACTTC. This sequence encodes CASSTTGVPKETQYF.

CDR3 loop: CASSYAQINQPQHF. In DNA form, the CDR3 reads TGTGCCAGCAGTTACGCGCAGATTAATCAGCCCCAGCATTTT. The gene calls are TRBV6-2 or TRBV6-3 and TRBJ1-5; no reliable D call. Trimming left V 2 bases short and J 4 bases short, with 9 bases between. This CDR3 has 14 residues. The germline CDR1 and CDR2 sequences are MNHEY and SVGEGT.

This chain links TRBV27 with TRBJ1-1; 8 nucleotides match TRBD1. CDR3 length equals 13 residues. V was clipped by 6 bases and J by 5 bases; unmatched bases: 5. Looked up from germline, CDR1 is MNHEY and CDR2 is SMNVEV (reference sequence). The CDR3 here is CASRGQGLTEAFF. CDR3 nucleotides: TGTGCCAGCAGAGGACAGGGCCTGACTGAAGCTTTCTTT.

The chain links TRBV3-1 (or the pseudogene TRBV3-2) to TRBJ1-6; TRBD1 might be the D (6 bases). From germline, CDR1 is LGHDT and CDR2 YNNKEL (reference sequence). CDR3 length equals 16 residues. Trimming took 0 bases from V and 8 from J, leaving 14 bases between them. The CDR3 DNA reads TGTGCCAGCAGCCAAGACCCAGGGGCGCGGGATTCACCCCTCCACTTT. This encodes CASSQDPGARDSPLHF.

CDR3 coding DNA: TGCGCCAGCAGCCAAACCGGACTAGCGGGCCAGCAGTTCTTC. This encodes CASSQTGLAGQQFF. The chain recombines TRBV4-1 with TRBJ2-1; 11 nucleotides line up with TRBD2. The germline V gene encodes CDR1 MGHRA and CDR2 YSYEKL. The trim removed 2 bases at V and 11 bases at J, leaving 5 bases unmatched. CDR3 length equals 14 residues.

This chain connects TRBV28 to TRBJ2-3; D is unresolved. Germline CDR1 is MDHEN and CDR2 is SYDVKM. This CDR3 spans 12 amino acids. Deletions cut 6 bases from V and 0 bases from J, with 4 bases between. The CDR3 loop is CASRESTDTQYF. The CDR3 DNA reads as TGTGCCAGCAGGGAAAGCACAGATACGCAGTATTTT.

J is TRBJ2-7 and V is TRBV15, with D possibly TRBD2 on 5 matching bases. This CDR3 comprises 15 residues. V lost 2 bases to trimming and J lost 2 bases, with 13 bases between them. Germline CDR1 is LNHNV and CDR2 is YYDKDF (reference sequence). The CDR3 loop reads CATSRRGRDPYEQYF. As DNA, the CDR3 is TGTGCCACCAGCAGACGAGGGAGAGACCCCTACGAGCAGTACTTC.